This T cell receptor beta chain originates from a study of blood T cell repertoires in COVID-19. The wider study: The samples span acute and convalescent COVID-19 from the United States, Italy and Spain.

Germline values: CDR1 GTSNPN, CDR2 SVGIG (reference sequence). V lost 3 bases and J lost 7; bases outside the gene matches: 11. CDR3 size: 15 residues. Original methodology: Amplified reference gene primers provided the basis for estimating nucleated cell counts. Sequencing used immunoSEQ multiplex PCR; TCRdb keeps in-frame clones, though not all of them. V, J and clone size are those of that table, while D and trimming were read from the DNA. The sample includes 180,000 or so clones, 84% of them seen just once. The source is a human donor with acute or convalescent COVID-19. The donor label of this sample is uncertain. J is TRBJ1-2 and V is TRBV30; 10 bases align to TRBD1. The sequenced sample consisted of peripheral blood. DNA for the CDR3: TGTGCCTGGAGACCCGGGACAGGGGCGGACGGTGGCTACACCTTC. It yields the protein CAWRPGTGADGGYTF.